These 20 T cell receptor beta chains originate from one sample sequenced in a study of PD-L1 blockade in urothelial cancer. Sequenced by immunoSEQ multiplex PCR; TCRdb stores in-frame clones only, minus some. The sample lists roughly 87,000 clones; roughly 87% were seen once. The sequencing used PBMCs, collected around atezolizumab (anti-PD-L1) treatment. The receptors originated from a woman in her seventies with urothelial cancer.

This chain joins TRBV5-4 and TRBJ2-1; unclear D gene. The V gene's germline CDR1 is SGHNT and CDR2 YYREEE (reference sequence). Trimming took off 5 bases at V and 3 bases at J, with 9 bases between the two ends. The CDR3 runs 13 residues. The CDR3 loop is CASSYDNYNEQFF. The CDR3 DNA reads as TGTGCCAGCAGTTATGACAACTACAATGAGCAGTTCTTC.

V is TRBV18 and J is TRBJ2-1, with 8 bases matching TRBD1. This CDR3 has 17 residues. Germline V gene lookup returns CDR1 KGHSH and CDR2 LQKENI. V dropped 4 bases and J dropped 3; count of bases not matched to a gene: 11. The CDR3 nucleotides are TGTGCCAGCTCACAAACGACGCCCGGGACAGGCTACAATGAGCAGTTCTTC. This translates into CASSQTTPGTGYNEQFF.

The CDR3, as DNA: TGTGCCAGCAGCGTACAAGCGGGGGGGCCTTACGAGCAGTACTTC. Its translation: CASSVQAGGPYEQYF. This chain uses TRBV7-2 with TRBJ2-7; 10 bases match TRBD2. The CDR3 runs 15 residues. Germline V lookup: CDR1 SGHTA, CDR2 FQGNSA. The ends lost 5 bases at V and 4 bases at J; junction bases unmatched: 8.

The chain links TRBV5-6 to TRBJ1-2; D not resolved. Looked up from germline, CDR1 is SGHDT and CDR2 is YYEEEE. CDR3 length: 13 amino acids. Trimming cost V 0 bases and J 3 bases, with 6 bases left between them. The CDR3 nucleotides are TGTGCCAGCAGCTTGGGCCGGGACTATGGCTACACCTTC. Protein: CASSLGRDYGYTF.

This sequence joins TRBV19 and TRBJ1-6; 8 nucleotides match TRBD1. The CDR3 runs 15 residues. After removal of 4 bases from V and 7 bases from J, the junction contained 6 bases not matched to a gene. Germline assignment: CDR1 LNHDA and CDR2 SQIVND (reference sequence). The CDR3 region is CASSTTGGDNSPLHF. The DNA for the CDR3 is TGTGCCAGTAGTACCACAGGGGGAGACAATTCACCCCTCCACTTT.

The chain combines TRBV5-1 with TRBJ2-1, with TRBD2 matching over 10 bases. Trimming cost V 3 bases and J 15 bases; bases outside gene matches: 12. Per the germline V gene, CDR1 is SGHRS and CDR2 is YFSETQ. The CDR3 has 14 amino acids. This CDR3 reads CASSSSLAGERLFF. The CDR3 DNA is TGCGCCAGCAGCTCGAGCCTAGCGGGAGAAAGGCTGTTCTTC. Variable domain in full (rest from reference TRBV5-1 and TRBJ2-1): KAGVTQTPRYLIKTRGQQVTLSCSPISGHRSVSWYQQTPGQGLQFLFEYFSETQRNKGNFPGRFSGRQFSNSRSEMNVSTLELGDSALYLCASSSSLAGERLFFGPGTRLTVL.

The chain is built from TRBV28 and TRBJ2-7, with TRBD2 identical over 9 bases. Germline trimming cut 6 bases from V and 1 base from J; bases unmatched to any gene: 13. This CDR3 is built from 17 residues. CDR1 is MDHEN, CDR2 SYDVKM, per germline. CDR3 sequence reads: CASSPGLALLGSYEQYF. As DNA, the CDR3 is TGTGCCAGCAGCCCGGGACTAGCATTACTTGGTTCCTACGAGCAGTACTTC.

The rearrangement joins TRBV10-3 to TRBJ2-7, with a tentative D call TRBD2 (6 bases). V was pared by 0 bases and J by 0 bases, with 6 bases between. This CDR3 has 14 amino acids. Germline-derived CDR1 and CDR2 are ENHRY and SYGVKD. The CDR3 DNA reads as TGTGCCATCAGTGAGTCCGGGGGCTCCTACGAGCAGTACTTC. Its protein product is CAISESGGSYEQYF.

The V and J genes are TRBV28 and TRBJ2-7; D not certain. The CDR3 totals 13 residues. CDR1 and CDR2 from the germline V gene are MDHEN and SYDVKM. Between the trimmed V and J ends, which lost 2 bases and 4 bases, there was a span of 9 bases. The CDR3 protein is CASSLRIAYEQYF. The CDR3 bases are TGTGCCAGCAGTTTAAGGATAGCTTACGAGCAGTACTTC.

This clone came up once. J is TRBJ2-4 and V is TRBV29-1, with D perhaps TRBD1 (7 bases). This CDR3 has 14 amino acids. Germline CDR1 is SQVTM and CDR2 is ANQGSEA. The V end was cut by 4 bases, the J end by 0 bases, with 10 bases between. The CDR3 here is CSVGQGLAKNIQYF. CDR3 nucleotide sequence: TGCAGCGTTGGACAGGGACTAGCCAAAAACATTCAGTACTTC. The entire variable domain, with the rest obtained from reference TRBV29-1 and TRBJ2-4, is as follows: SAVISQKPSRDICQRGTSLTIQCQVDSQVTMMFWYRQQPGQSLTLIATANQGSEATYESGFVIDKFPISRPNLTFSTLTVSNMSPEDSSIYLCSVGQGLAKNIQYFGAGTRLSVL.

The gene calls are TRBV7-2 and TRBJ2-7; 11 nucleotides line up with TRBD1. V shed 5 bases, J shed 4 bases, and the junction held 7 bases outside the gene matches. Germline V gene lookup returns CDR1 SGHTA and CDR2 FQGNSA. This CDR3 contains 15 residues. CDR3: CASSLTGTGGYEQYF. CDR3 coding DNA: TGTGCCAGCAGCCTCACCGGGACAGGGGGATACGAGCAGTACTTC.

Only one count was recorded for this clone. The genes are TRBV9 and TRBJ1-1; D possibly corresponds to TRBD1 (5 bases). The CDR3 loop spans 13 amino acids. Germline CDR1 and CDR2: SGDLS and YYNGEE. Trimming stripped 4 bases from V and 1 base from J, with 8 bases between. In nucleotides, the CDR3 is TGTGCCAGCAGCTGGGGCCAGAACACTGAAGCTTTCTTT. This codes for CASSWGQNTEAFF. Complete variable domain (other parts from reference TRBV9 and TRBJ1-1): DSGVTQTPKHLITATGQRVTLRCSPRSGDLSVYWYQQSLDQGLQFLIQYYNGEERAKGNILERFSAQQFPDLHSELNLSSLELGDSALYFCASSWGQNTEAFFGQGTRLTVV.

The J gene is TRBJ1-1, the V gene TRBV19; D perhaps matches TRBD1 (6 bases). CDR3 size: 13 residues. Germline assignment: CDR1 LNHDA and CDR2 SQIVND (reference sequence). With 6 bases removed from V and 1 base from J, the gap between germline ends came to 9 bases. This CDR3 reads CASRATGNTEAFF. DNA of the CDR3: TGTGCCAGTAGGGCGACAGGGAACACTGAAGCTTTCTTT.

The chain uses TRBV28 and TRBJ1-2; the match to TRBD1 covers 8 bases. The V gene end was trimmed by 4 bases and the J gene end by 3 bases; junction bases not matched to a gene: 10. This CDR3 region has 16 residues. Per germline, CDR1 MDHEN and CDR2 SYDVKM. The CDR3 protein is CASSSGQGLDDYGYTF. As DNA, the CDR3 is TGTGCCAGCAGTTCTGGACAGGGATTGGATGACTATGGCTACACCTTC.

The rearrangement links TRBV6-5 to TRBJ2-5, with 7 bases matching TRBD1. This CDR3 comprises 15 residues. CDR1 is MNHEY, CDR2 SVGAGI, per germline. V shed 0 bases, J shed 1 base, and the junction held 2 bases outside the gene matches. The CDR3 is CASSYSAGGQETQYF. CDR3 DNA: TGTGCCAGCAGTTACTCGGCAGGGGGCCAAGAGACCCAGTACTTC.

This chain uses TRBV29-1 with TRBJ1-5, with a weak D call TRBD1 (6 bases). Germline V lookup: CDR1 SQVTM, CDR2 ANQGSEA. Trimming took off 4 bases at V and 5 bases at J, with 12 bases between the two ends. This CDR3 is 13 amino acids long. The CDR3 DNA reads TGCAGCGTTGGGGAAGGGGGAGATCAGCCCCAGCATTTT. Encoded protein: CSVGEGGDQPQHF.

The CDR3 DNA sequence: TGTGCCAGCAGTGAATTCGGGGGAGTAGGTGAAAAACTGTTTTTT. It specifies CASSEFGGVGEKLFF. The chain carries TRBV25-1 and TRBJ1-4; a weak D match, TRBD1 (5 bases). V was trimmed by 1 base and J by 7 bases, leaving 13 bases between them. Looked up from germline, CDR1 is MGHDK and CDR2 is SYGVNS. The CDR3 sequence is 15 residues long. Full variable domain (outside the CDR3, taken from reference TRBV25-1 and TRBJ1-4): EADIYQTPRYLVIGTGKKITLECSQTMGHDKMYWYQQDPGMELHLIHYSYGVNSTEKGDLSSESTVSRIRTEHFPLTLESARPSHTSQYLCASSEFGGVGEKLFFGSGTQLSVL.

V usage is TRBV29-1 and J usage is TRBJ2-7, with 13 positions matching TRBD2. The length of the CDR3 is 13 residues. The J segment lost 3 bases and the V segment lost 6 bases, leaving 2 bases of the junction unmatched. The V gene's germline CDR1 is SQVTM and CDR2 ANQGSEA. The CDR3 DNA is TGCAGCGTGGGGACTAGCGGGAACTACGAGCAGTACTTC. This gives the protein CSVGTSGNYEQYF.

The CDR3 DNA reads as TGCGCCAGCAGTGCGGGGACAGGGGGCACGGGAAACACCATATATTTT. Encoded protein: CASSAGTGGTGNTIYF. The chain employs TRBV10-2 and TRBJ1-3, with 12 bases matching TRBD1. The CDR3 has 16 amino acids. Germline V gene data show CDR1 as WSHSY and CDR2 as SAAADI. V was pared by 4 bases and J by 4 bases, with 5 bases of the junction left unmatched.

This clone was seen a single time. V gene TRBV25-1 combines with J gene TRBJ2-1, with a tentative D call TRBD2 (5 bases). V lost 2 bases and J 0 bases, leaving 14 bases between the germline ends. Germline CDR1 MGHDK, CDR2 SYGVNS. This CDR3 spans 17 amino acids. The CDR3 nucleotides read TGTGCCAGCAGTGAAACGGGGATCCGGAGCTCCTACAATGAGCAGTTCTTC. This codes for CASSETGIRSSYNEQFF. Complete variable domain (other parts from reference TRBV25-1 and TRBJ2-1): EADIYQTPRYLVIGTGKKITLECSQTMGHDKMYWYQQDPGMELHLIHYSYGVNSTEKGDLSSESTVSRIRTEHFPLTLESARPSHTSQYLCASSETGIRSSYNEQFFGPGTRLTVL.